The following is a T cell receptor (beta chain) sequence with its context. V shed 7 bases and J shed 9 bases, with 13 bases lying between them. The CDR3 totals 13 residues. Germline values: CDR1 WSHSY, CDR2 SAAADI. The sample is drawn from a study of control samples from healthy donors and cancer patients. Method: immunoSEQ multiplex PCR; TCRdb's copy keeps in-frame clones and lacks some. The sample includes about 130,000 clones, about 90% seen only once; the top ten take around 1.8%. This receptor was taken from a man aged 18 to 30 in good health. The specimen was blood. The J gene is TRBJ1-6, the V gene TRBV10-2; unclear D gene. CDR3 nucleotide sequence: TGCGCCAGCACACGGGAATTAAGTTCACCCCTCCACTTT. It translates to CASTRELSSPLHF.